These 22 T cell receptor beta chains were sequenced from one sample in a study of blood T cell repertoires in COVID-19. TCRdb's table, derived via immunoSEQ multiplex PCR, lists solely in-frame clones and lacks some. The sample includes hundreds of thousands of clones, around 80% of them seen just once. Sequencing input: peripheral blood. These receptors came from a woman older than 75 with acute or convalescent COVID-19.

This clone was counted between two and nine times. The CDR3 loop reads CASSLGSGNYGYTF. CDR3 in DNA: TGCGCCAGCAGCTTGGGCAGTGGTAACTATGGCTACACCTTC. The V and J genes are TRBV5-1 and TRBJ1-2; D is unresolved. V was pared by 0 bases and J by 1 base, with 7 bases between. Germline CDR1 reads SGHRS; CDR2 reads YFSETQ. This CDR3 has 14 amino acids.

For the CDR3, the DNA is TGTGCCAGCTCACCACTTCCCGGCTACGAGCAGTACTTC. Amino acid sequence: CASSPLPGYEQYF. The chain couples TRBV18 to TRBJ2-7; D gene ambiguous. The CDR3 sequence is 13 residues long. The germline V gene encodes CDR1 KGHSH and CDR2 LQKENI. Trimming took 1 base from V and 3 from J, leaving 7 bases between them.

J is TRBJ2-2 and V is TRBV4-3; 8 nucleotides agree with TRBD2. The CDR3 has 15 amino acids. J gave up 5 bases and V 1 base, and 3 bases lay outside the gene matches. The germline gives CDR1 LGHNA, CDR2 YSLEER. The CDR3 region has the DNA TGCGCCAGCAGCCAAGGGTTAGCGGGGACCGGGGAGCTGTTTTTT. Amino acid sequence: CASSQGLAGTGELFF.

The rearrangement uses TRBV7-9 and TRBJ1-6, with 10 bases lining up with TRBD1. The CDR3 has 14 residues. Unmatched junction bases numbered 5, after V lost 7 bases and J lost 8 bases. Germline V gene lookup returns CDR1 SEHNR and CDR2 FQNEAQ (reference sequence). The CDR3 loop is CASTRQGADSPLHF. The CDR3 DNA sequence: TGTGCCAGCACCCGACAGGGGGCAGATTCACCCCTCCACTTT.

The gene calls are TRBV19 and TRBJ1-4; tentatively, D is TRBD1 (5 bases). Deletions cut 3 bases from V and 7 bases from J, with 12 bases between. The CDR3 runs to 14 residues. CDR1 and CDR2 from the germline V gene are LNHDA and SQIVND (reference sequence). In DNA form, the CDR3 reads TGTGCCAGTAGTATGAGAACCCAGGGTGAAAAACTGTTTTTT. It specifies CASSMRTQGEKLFF.

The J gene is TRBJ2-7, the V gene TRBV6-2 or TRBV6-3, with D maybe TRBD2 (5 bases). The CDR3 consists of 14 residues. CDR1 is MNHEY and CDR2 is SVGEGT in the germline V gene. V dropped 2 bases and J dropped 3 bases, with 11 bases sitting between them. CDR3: CASSYGGSLYEQYF. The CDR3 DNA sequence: TGTGCCAGCAGTTACGGAGGTTCCCTCTACGAGCAGTACTTC.

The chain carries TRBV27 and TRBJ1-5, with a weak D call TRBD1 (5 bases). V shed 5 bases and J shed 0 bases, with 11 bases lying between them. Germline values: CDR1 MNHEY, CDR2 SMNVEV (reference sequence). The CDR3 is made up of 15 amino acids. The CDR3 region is CASSPDSYSNQPQHF. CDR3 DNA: TGTGCCAGCAGTCCAGACAGTTATAGCAATCAGCCCCAGCATTTT.

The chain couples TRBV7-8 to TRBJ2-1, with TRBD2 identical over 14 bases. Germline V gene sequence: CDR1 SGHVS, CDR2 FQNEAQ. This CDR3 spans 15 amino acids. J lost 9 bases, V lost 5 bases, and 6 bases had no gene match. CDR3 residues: CASSPRLAGGLEQFF. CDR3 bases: TGTGCCAGCAGCCCCAGACTAGCGGGGGGGCTTGAGCAGTTCTTC.

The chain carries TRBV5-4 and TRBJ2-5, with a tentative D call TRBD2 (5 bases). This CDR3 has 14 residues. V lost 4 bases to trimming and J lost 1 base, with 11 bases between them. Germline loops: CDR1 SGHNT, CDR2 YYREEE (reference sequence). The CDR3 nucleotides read TGTGCCAGCAGCACTCAAGCGGTCCAAGAGACCCAGTACTTC. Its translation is CASSTQAVQETQYF.

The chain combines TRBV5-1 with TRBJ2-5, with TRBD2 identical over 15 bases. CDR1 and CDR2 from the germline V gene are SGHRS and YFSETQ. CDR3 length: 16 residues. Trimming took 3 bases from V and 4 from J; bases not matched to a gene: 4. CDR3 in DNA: TGCGCCAGCAGCTCCGGGACTAGCGGGAGGCCAGAGACCCAGTACTTC. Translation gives CASSSGTSGRPETQYF.

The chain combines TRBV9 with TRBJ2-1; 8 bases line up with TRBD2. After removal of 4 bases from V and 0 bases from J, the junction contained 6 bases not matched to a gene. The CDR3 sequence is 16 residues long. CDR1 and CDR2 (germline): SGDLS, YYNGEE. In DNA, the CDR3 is TGTGCCAGCAGCCCACAACTAGCGGACTCCTACAATGAGCAGTTCTTC. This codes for CASSPQLADSYNEQFF. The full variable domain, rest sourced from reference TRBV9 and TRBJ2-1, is DSGVTQTPKHLITATGQRVTLRCSPRSGDLSVYWYQQSLDQGLQFLIQYYNGEERAKGNILERFSAQQFPDLHSELNLSSLELGDSALYFCASSPQLADSYNEQFFGPGTRLTVL.

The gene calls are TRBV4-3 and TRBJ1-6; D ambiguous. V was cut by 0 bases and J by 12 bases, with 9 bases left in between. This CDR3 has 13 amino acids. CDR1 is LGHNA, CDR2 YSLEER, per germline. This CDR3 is CASSQDPAGPLHF. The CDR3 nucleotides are TGCGCCAGCAGCCAAGATCCGGCGGGACCCCTCCACTTT.

The CDR3 DNA reads TGTGCCAGCAGCTTTTCGTCCTCACCCCTCCACTTT. Translating gives CASSFSSSPLHF. V gene TRBV5-4 combines with J gene TRBJ1-6; D gene unclear. CDR1 and CDR2 (germline): SGHNT, YYREEE (reference sequence). V dropped 2 bases and J dropped 10 bases, with 7 bases sitting between them. The CDR3 is 12 amino acids.

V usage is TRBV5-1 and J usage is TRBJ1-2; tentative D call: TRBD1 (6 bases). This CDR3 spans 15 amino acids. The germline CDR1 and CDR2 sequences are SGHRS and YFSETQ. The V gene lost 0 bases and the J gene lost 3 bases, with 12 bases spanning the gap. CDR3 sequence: CASSLDRVGDYGYTF. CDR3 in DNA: TGCGCCAGCAGCTTGGACAGGGTAGGAGACTATGGCTACACCTTC.

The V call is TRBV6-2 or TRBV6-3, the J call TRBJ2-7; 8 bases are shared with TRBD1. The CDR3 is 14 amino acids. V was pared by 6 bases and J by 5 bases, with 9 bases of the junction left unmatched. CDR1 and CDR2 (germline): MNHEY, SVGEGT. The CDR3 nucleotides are TGTGCCAGCAGCGCGTTGGACAGGGTCCACGAGCAGTACTTC. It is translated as CASSALDRVHEQYF.

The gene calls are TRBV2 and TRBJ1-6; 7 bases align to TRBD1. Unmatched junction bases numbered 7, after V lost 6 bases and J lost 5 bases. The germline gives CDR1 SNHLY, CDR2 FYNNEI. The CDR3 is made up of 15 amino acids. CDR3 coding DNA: TGTGCCAGCAGAGCAGGGACAGTTAATAATTCACCCCTCCACTTT. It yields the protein CASRAGTVNNSPLHF.

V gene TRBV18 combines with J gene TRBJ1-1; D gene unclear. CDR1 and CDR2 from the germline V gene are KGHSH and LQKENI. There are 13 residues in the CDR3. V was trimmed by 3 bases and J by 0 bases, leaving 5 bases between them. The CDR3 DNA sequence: TGTGCCAGCTCACCTACACTGAACACTGAAGCTTTCTTT. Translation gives CASSPTLNTEAFF.

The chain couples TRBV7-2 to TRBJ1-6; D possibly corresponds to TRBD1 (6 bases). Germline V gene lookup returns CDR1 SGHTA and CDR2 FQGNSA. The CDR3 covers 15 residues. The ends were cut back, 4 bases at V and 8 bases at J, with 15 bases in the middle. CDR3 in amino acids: CASSSRYRADSPLHF. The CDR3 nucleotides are TGTGCCAGCAGCTCGAGGTACAGGGCTGATTCACCCCTCCACTTT.

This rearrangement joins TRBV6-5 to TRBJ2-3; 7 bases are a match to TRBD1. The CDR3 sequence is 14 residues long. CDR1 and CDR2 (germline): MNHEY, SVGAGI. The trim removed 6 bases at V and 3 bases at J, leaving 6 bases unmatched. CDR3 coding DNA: TGTGCCAGCAGCAGAAGACAGGGAACAGATACGCAGTATTTT. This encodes CASSRRQGTDTQYF.

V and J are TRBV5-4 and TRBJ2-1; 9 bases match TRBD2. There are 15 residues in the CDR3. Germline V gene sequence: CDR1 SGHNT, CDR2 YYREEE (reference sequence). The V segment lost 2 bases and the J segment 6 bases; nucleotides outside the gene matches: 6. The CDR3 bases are TGTGCCAGCAGCTTTGGACTAGCGACTCTCAATGAGCAGTTCTTC. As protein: CASSFGLATLNEQFF. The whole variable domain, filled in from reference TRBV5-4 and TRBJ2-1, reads ETGVTQSPTHLIKTRGQQVTLRCSSQSGHNTVSWYQQALGQGPQFIFQYYREEENGRGNFPPRFSGLQFPNYSSELNVNALELDDSALYLCASSFGLATLNEQFFGPGTRLTVL.

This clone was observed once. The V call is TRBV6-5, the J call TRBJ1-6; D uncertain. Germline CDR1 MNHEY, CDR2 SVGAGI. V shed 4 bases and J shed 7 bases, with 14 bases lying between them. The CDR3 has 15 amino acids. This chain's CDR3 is CASSLGSRRNSPLHF. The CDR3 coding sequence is TGTGCCAGCAGTTTAGGATCGAGGCGGAATTCACCCCTCCACTTT.

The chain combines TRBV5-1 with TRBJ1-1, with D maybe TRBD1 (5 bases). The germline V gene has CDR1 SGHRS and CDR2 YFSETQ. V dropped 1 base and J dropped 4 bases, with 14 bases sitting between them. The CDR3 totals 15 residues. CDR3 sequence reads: CASSLPGTTSTEAFF. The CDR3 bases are TGCGCCAGCAGCTTGCCTGGGACTACAAGCACTGAAGCTTTCTTT.